This TCR beta chain derives from a study of OX40 agonist ivuxolimab in advanced cancers. Broader study findings: On average, a greater number of expanded clones characterised CD8+ T cells relative to CD4+. The specificity for antigen of the expanded peripheral T cells was not determined.

This clone was observed once. What it binds is unknown. The table came from immunoSEQ multiplex PCR; TCRdb's copy has only in-frame clones and leaves some out. The table includes tens of thousands of clones, around 84% detected once. The germline V gene has CDR1 SGHRS and CDR2 YFSETQ. There are 15 residues in the CDR3. Trimming removed 9 bases at V and 0 bases at J, with 15 bases between. This receptor was obtained from an adult with an advanced solid tumor such as melanoma, head and neck, liver or kidney cancer. This chain links TRBV5-1 with TRBJ2-2; D possibly corresponds to TRBD2 (6 bases). The sample in question was CD4+ or CD8+ T cells sorted from blood, obtained in a trial of the OX40 agonist ivuxolimab. The CDR3 loop is CATGDLASNTGELFF. CDR3 DNA: TGCGCCACCGGCGACCTAGCGTCGAACACCGGGGAGCTGTTTTTT.